Detailed here is one TCR beta chain. The data were taken from a study of blood T cell repertoires in COVID-19. At the level of the study: The United States, Italy and Spain supplied acute and convalescent COVID-19 samples.

Some clones are missing from TCRdb's copy, which holds only in-frame ones; the method was immunoSEQ multiplex PCR. The table shows roughly 130,000 clones, with just under 85% occurring only once. The TCR sequence derives from a woman aged 50 to 65 with acute or convalescent COVID-19. Sequenced material: peripheral blood.

The CDR3, as DNA: TGCAGCGTTGGTTACAGGGGAAATGGCTACACCTTC. This encodes CSVGYRGNGYTF. This chain joins TRBV29-1 and TRBJ1-2, with 7 bases identical to TRBD1. Germline V lookup: CDR1 SQVTM, CDR2 ANQGSEA. Trimming cost V 4 bases and J 6 bases; bases outside gene matches: 5. The CDR3 extends over 12 amino acids.